This T cell receptor beta chain appears in the sequencing data of a study of blood T cell repertoires in COVID-19. Study summary: Samples of COVID-19 (acute and convalescent) were obtained from the United States, Italy and Spain.

The assay was immunoSEQ multiplex PCR, and TCRdb's table has in-frame clones only and misses some. The sample includes roughly 250,000 clones, about 80% seen only once; the top ten take around 3.4%. In this sample, this clone turned up once. Germline V lookup: CDR1 MNHNS, CDR2 SASEGT. V was cut by 2 bases and J by 2 bases, with 10 bases left in between. CDR3 length: 15 residues. The source of this sequence is a woman aged 80 or older with acute or convalescent COVID-19. The specimen was peripheral blood. The chain is built from TRBV6-1 and TRBJ1-5; no definite D call. The CDR3 nucleotides read TGTGCCAGCAGTGAAAGCGGGCCCCGCAATCAGCCCCAGCATTTT. This sequence encodes CASSESGPRNQPQHF.